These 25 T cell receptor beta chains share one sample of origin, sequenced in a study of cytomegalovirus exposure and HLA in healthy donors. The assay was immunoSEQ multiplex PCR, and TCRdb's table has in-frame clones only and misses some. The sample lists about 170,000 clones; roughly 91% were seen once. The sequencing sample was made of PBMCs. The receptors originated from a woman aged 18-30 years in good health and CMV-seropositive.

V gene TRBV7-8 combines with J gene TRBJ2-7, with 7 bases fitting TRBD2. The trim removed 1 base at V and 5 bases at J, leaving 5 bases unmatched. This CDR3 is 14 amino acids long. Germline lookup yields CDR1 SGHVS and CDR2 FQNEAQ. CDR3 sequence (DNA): TGTGCCAGCAGCTTAGTAGGGGAGGGTAACGAGCAGTACTTC. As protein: CASSLVGEGNEQYF.

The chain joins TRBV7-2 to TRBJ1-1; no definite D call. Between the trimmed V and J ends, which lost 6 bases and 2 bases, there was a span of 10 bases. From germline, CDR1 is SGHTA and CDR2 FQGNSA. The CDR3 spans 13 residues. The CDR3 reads CASRPDSNTEAFF. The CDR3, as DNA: TGTGCCAGCAGACCCGACTCAAACACTGAAGCTTTCTTT.

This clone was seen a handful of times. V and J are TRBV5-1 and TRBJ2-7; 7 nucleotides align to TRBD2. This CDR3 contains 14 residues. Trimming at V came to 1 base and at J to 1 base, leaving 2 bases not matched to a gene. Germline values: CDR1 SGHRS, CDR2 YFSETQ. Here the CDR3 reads CASSLQGGSYEQYF. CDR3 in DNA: TGCGCCAGCAGCTTGCAGGGAGGGTCCTACGAGCAGTACTTC.

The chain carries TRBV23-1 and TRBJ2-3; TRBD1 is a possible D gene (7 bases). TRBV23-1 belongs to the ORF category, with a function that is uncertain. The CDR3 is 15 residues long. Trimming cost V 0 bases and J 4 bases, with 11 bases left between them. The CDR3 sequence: CASSQSGGQPDTQYF. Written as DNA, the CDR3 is TGCGCCAGCAGTCAATCGGGGGGACAGCCAGATACGCAGTATTTT.

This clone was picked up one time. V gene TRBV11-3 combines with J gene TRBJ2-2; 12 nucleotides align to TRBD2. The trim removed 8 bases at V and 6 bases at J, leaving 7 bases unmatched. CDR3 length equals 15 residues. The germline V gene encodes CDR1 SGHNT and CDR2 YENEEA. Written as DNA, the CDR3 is TGTGCCAGCCAACTGACTAGCGGGAGCTCCGGGGAGCTGTTTTTT. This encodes CASQLTSGSSGELFF.

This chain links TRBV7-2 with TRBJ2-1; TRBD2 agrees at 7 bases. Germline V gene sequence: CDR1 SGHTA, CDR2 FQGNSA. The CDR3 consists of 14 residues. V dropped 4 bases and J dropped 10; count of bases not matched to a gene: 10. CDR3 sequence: CASSSSRSGIEQFF. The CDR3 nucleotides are TGTGCCAGCAGCTCTTCTAGGAGCGGGATCGAGCAGTTCTTC.

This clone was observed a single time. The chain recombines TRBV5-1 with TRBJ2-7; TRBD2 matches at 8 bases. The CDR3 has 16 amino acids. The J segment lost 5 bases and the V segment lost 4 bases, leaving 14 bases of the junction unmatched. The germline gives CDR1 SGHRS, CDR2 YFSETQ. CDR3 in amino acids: CASSTLGLAGFNEQYF. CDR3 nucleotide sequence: TGCGCCAGCAGCACCCTTGGGTTAGCGGGGTTCAACGAGCAGTACTTC.

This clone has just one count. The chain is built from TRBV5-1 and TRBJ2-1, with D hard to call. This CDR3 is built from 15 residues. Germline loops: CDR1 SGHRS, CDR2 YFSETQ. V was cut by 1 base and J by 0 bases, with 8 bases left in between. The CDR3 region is CASSLLPSSYNEQFF. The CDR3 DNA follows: TGCGCCAGCAGCTTGCTGCCGAGCTCCTACAATGAGCAGTTCTTC.

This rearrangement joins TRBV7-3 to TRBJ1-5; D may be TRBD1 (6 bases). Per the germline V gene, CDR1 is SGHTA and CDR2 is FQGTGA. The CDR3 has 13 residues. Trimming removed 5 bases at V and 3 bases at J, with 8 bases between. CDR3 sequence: CASSRDNNQPQHF. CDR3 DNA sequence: TGTGCCAGCAGCCGGGACAACAATCAGCCCCAGCATTTT. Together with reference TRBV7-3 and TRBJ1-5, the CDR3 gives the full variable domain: GAGVSQTPSNKVTEKGKYVELRCDPISGHTALYWYRQSLGQGPEFLIYFQGTGAADDSGLPNDRFFAVRPEGSVSTLKIQRTERGDSAVYLCASSRDNNQPQHFGDGTRLSIL.

The CDR3 sequence is CASSFIGGRALREQFF. CDR3 bases: TGTGCCAGCAGTTTTATCGGCGGGAGGGCCTTACGGGAGCAGTTCTTC. The gene calls are TRBV28 and TRBJ2-1; TRBD2 aligns across 9 bases. The CDR3 has 16 residues. The germline V gene encodes CDR1 MDHEN and CDR2 SYDVKM. Losses at the gene ends were 3 bases for V and 10 bases for J; bases not matched to a gene: 13. Together with reference TRBV28 and TRBJ2-1, the CDR3 gives the full variable domain: DVKVTQSSRYLVKRTGEKVFLECVQDMDHENMFWYRQDPGLGLRLIYFSYDVKMKEKGDIPEGYSVSREKKERFSLILESASTNQTSMYLCASSFIGGRALREQFFGPGTRLTVL.

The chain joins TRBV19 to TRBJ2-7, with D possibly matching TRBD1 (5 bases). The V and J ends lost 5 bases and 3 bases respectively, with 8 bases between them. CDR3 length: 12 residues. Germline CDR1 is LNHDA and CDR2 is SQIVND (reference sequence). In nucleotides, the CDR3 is TGTGCCAGTAGTCCAGGGCTCTACGAGCAGTACTTC. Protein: CASSPGLYEQYF.

CDR3 protein: CASSSVRDRRTDTQYF. CDR3 DNA sequence: TGTGCCAGCAGTTCCGTCCGGGACAGGCGCACAGATACGCAGTATTTT. The gene calls are TRBV27 and TRBJ2-3; TRBD1 aligns across 8 bases. Looked up from germline, CDR1 is MNHEY and CDR2 is SMNVEV (reference sequence). The trim removed 4 bases at V and 1 base at J, leaving 7 bases unmatched. There are 16 residues in the CDR3.

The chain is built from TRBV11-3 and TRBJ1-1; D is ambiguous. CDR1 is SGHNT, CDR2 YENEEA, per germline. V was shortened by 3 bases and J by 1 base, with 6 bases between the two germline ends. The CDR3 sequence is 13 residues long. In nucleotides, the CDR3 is TGTGCCAGCAGCTTCGGAGGGAACACTGAAGCTTTCTTT. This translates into CASSFGGNTEAFF.

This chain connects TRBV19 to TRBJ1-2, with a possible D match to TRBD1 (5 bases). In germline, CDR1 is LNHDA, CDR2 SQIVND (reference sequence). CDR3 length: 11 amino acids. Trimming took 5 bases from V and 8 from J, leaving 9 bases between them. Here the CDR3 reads CASSQGGGYTF. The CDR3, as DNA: TGTGCCAGTAGTCAGGGAGGGGGCTACACCTTC.

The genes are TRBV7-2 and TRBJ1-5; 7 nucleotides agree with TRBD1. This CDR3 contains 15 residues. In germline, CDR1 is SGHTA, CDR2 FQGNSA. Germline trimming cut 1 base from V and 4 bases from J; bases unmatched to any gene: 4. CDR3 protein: CASSLEGTVNQPQHF. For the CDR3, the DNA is TGTGCCAGCAGCTTAGAGGGGACAGTGAATCAGCCCCAGCATTTT.

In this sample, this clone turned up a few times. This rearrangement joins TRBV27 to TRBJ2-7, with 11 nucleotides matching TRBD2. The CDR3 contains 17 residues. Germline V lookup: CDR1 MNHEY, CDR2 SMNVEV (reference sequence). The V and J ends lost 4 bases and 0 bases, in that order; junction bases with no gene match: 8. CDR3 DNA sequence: TGTGCCAGCAGTTCCGGACTAGCGGGCCAGAGCTCCTACGAGCAGTACTTC. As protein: CASSSGLAGQSSYEQYF.

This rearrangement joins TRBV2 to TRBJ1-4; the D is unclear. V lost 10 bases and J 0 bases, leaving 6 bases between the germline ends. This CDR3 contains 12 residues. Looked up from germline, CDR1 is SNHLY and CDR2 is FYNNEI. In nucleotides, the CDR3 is TGTGCCATACTTGCAACTAATGAAAAACTGTTTTTT. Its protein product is CAILATNEKLFF.

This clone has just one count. The CDR3 DNA reads as TGTGCCAGCAGCTTGGGGGGCCTGTCTGACGAGCAGTACTTC. This gives the protein CASSLGGLSDEQYF. The chain joins TRBV5-5 to TRBJ2-7, with D tentatively TRBD1 (5 bases). The CDR3 consists of 14 residues. Germline V CDR1 and CDR2: SGHKS, YYEKEE (reference sequence). The V and J ends lost 0 bases and 5 bases respectively, with 12 bases between them.

CDR3 sequence reads: CASSLYGLYNEQFF. CDR3 DNA: TGTGCCAGCAGCTTGTATGGCCTGTACAATGAGCAGTTCTTC. The J gene is TRBJ2-1, the V gene TRBV5-5; D is unclear. V lost 1 base to trimming and J lost 4 bases, with 9 bases between them. In germline, CDR1 is SGHKS, CDR2 YYEKEE (reference sequence). The CDR3 runs 14 residues. Together with reference TRBV5-5 and TRBJ2-1, the CDR3 gives the full variable domain: DAGVTQSPTHLIKTRGQQVTLRCSPISGHKSVSWYQQVLGQGPQFIFQYYEKEERGRGNFPDRFSARQFPNYSSELNVNALLLGDSALYLCASSLYGLYNEQFFGPGTRLTVL.

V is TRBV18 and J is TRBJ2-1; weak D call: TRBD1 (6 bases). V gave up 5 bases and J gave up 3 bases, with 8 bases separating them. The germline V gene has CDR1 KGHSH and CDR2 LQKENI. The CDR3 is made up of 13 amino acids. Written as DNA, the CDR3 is TGTGCCAGCTCAACGGGACACTACAATGAGCAGTTCTTC. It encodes CASSTGHYNEQFF.

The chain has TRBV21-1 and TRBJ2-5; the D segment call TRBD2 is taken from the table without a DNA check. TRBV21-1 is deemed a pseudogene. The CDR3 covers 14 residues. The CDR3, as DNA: TGTGCCAGCAGCAAAGGTGGACTTCAAGAGACCCAGTACTTC. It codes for CASSKGGLQETQYF.

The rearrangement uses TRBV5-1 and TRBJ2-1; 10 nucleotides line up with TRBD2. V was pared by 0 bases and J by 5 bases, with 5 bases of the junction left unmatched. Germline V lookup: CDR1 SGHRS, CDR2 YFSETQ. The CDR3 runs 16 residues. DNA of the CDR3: TGCGCCAGCAGCTTGGCGGCGGGACTAGCGAACAATGAGCAGTTCTTC. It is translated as CASSLAAGLANNEQFF. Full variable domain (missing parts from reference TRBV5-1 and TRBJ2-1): KAGVTQTPRYLIKTRGQQVTLSCSPISGHRSVSWYQQTPGQGLQFLFEYFSETQRNKGNFPGRFSGRQFSNSRSEMNVSTLELGDSALYLCASSLAAGLANNEQFFGPGTRLTVL.

CDR3 nucleotides: TGTGCCAGCAGTCCCATAACTTCGGACAGGAGAGGCACTGAAGCTTTCTTT. It encodes CASSPITSDRRGTEAFF. The chain combines TRBV25-1 with TRBJ1-1, with 7 bases that match TRBD1. V lost 5 bases and J lost 4; bases outside the gene matches: 16. Germline V gene sequence: CDR1 MGHDK, CDR2 SYGVNS. The CDR3 loop spans 17 amino acids.

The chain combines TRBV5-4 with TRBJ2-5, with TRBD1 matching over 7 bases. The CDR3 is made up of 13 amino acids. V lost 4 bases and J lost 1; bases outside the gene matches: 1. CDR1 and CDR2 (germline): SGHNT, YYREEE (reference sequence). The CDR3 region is CASSRQGQETQYF. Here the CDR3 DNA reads TGTGCCAGCAGCAGACAGGGCCAAGAGACCCAGTACTTC.

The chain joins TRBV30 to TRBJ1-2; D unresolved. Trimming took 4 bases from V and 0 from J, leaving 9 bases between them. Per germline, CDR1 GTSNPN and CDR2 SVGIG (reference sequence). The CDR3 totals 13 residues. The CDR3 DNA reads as TGTGCCTGGATCTCCGACACTAACTATGGCTACACCTTC. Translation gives CAWISDTNYGYTF.